The T cell receptor beta chain described here comes from a study of cytomegalovirus exposure and HLA in healthy donors. With 60 Vbeta and 13 Jbeta primers, the PCR was carried out. Assay: immunoSEQ multiplex PCR; the TCRdb copy retains only in-frame clones and omits some. The sample lists fewer than 150,000 clones; 82% were seen once. V lost 5 bases and J lost 0, with 8 bases in between. Germline CDR1 MNHEY, CDR2 SMNVEV (reference sequence). The CDR3 runs to 13 residues. This chain joins TRBV27 and TRBJ2-7; no firm D call. Sequencing used PBMCs. The receptor was isolated from a male donor in good health and CMV-seronegative. This CDR3 reads CASSPHFSYEQYF. The CDR3 DNA follows: TGTGCCAGCAGTCCCCACTTCTCCTACGAGCAGTACTTC.